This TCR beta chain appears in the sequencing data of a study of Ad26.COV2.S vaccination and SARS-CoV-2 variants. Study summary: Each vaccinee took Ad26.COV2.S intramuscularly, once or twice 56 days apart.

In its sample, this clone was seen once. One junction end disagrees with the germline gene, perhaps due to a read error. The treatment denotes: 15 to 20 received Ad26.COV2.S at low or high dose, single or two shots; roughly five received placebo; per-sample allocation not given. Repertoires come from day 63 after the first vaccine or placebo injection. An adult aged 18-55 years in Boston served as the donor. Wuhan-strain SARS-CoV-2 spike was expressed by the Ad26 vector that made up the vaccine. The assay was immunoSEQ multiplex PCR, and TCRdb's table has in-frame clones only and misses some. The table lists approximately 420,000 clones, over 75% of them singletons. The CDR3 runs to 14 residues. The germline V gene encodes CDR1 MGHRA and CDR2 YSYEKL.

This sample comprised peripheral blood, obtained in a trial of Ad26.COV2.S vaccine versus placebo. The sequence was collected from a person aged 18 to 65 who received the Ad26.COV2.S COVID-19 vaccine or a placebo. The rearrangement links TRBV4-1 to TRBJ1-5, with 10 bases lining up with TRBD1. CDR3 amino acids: CPSRRQGANQPQHF. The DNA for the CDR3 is TGCCCCAGCCGCCGACAGGGGGCTAATCAGCCCCAGCATTTT.